These 8 T cell receptor beta chains were sequenced from one sample in a study of cytomegalovirus exposure and HLA in healthy donors (dated by TCRdb to about 2017). Library preparation was by the immunoSEQ multiplex PCR assay. TCRdb carries this immuneACCESS record with in-frame sequences only. Its versions omit some clonotypes, under half of them owing to an unresolved V gene in the studies checked, with the rest unexplained. Present in this sample are some 59,000 clones, around nine tenths of which were seen just once. The ten largest clonotypes hold more than 8% of the sample. Sequences were obtained from PBMCs. The origin of the receptors is a woman younger than 35 in good health and CMV-seropositive.

The rearrangement joins TRBV5-4 to TRBJ2-5; tentative D call: TRBD1 (6 bases). CDR3 length: 16 residues. V gave up 2 bases and J gave up 5 bases, with 19 bases separating them. Germline V gene sequence: CDR1 SGHNT, CDR2 YYREEE (reference sequence). As DNA, the CDR3 is TGTGCCAGCAGCTTTAGGTCAGGGGCCCAGGGGGAGACCCAGTACTTC. This encodes CASSFRSGAQGETQYF.

The chain employs TRBV19 and TRBJ2-7, with D perhaps TRBD1 (7 bases). V lost 3 bases and J lost 3, with 15 bases in between. The germline V gene encodes CDR1 LNHDA and CDR2 SQIVND (reference sequence). The CDR3 has 15 amino acids. DNA of the CDR3: TGTGCCAGTAGTATGGAGGGGCAGGGGGACTACGAGCAGTACTTC. This sequence encodes CASSMEGQGDYEQYF.

The chain employs TRBV6-1 and TRBJ1-5; weak D call: TRBD1 (5 bases). Trimming shortened V by 4 bases and J by 4 bases, and 17 bases separated the two germline ends. This CDR3 spans 16 amino acids. Germline V gene sequence: CDR1 MNHNS, CDR2 SASEGT. The CDR3 region has the DNA TGTGCCAGCAGTGTCTACAGGCTCTTACGGAATCAGCCCCAGCATTTT. This sequence encodes CASSVYRLLRNQPQHF.

J is TRBJ1-2 and V is TRBV11-2; 7 bases are a match to TRBD1. V lost 6 bases, J lost 4 bases, and 11 bases stayed unmatched. The CDR3 totals 15 residues. Germline V gene data show CDR1 as SGHAT and CDR2 as FQNNGV. DNA for the CDR3: TGTGCCAGCAGAAAGCTTGCGGACAGGACCTATGGCTACACCTTC. It specifies CASRKLADRTYGYTF.

J is TRBJ1-1 and V is TRBV5-5, with TRBD1 matching 8 bases. The V gene end was trimmed by 1 base and the J gene end by 3 bases; junction bases not matched to a gene: 8. The CDR3 totals 16 residues. Per the germline V gene, CDR1 is SGHKS and CDR2 is YYEKEE (reference sequence). The CDR3 spells CASSLLRTGYDTEAFF. The DNA for the CDR3 is TGTGCCAGCAGCTTGTTGCGGACAGGGTATGACACTGAAGCTTTCTTT.

The chain couples TRBV19 to TRBJ2-2, with D uncertain. Germline CDR1 and CDR2: LNHDA and SQIVND (reference sequence). V shed 6 bases and J shed 1 base, with 6 bases lying between them. The CDR3 extends over 13 amino acids. DNA of the CDR3: TGTGCCAGTAGGAGCATGAACACCGGGGAGCTGTTTTTT. It specifies CASRSMNTGELFF.

The gene calls are TRBV27 and TRBJ1-5; D is perhaps TRBD1 (6 bases). The CDR3 totals 14 residues. The V gene lost 2 bases and the J gene lost 7 bases, with 12 bases spanning the gap. The germline CDR1 and CDR2 sequences are MNHEY and SMNVEV (reference sequence). The CDR3 coding sequence is TGTGCCAGCAGTTTAGTGGGGGCCCTCCAGCCCCAGCATTTT. This codes for CASSLVGALQPQHF.

V gene TRBV18 combines with J gene TRBJ2-5; 7 nucleotides match TRBD2. The V gene's germline CDR1 is KGHSH and CDR2 LQKENI. Trimming took 5 bases from V and 2 from J; bases not matched to a gene: 8. The CDR3 consists of 15 residues. The CDR3 protein is CASSSGSGAQETQYF. CDR3 nucleotide sequence: TGTGCCAGCTCATCTGGGAGCGGGGCTCAAGAGACCCAGTACTTC.